These T cell receptor beta chains were read from a single sample in a study of blood T cells in healthy people across ages. TCRdb re-called the 5' RACE reads with MiXCR, one entry per CDR3 protein. Seen here are some 1,000,000 distinct CDR3 sequences, roughly a quarter observed once, and the top ten hold approximately 0.71%. The same specimen was also included in a second study, on T cells of mothers and their children.

Sequenced input: blood. Source of these receptors: a girl between 2 and 10 years old in good health. CDR3s include the opening cysteine and the closing phenylalanine or tryptophan. Each record gives: J gene, clone size, V gene, D gene, CDR3 DNA, CDR3 protein. A D gene is named only where the DNA matches it firmly. Size is omitted from some rows. Given values are once, few, many or a class for expanded clones.

J: TRBJ2-2; size: NA; V: TRBV28; D: NA; DNA: TGTGCCAGCAGTCCGACCGGCAGGGTGAACACCGGGGAGCTGTTTTTT; CDR3: CASSPTGRVNTGELFF
J: TRBJ2-3; size: few; V: TRBV4-2; D: NA; DNA: TGTGCCAGCAGCCAAGAACAACGAGATACGCAGTATTTT; CDR3: CASSQEQRDTQYF
J: TRBJ2-7; size: NA; V: TRBV29-1; D: NA; DNA: TGCAGTTGCGGAGGGACAAATAAGGACGAGCAGTACTTC; CDR3: CSCGGTNKDEQYF
J: TRBJ1-4; size: NA; V: TRBV2; D: TRBD1; DNA: TGTGCCAGCCGAAATAGACAGGGTGACTCTGGGGAACTGTTTTTT; CDR3: CASRNRQGDSGELFF
J: TRBJ1-3; size: NA; V: TRBV4-2; D: TRBD1; DNA: TGTGCCAGCAGCCAGGGACAGGGAAACACCATATATTTT; CDR3: CASSQGQGNTIYF
J: TRBJ2-7; size: NA; V: TRBV27; D: TRBD2; DNA: TGTGCCAGCAGACTAGCGGGAGGGTCCCACGAGCAGTACTTC; CDR3: CASRLAGGSHEQYF
J: TRBJ2-3; size: NA; V: TRBV5-1; D: NA; DNA: TGCGCCAGCAGGAAGCAGTCAGATACGCAGTATTTT; CDR3: CASRKQSDTQYF
J: TRBJ2-7; size: few; V: TRBV7-8; D: TRBD1; DNA: TGTGCCAGCAGCTTAGGCGGGACAGGGGGATCCTACGAGCAGTACTTC; CDR3: CASSLGGTGGSYEQYF
J: TRBJ2-7; size: NA; V: TRBV29-1; D: NA; DNA: TGCAGCGGGATAGAGGGATCCGAGCAGTACTTC; CDR3: CSGIEGSEQYF
J: TRBJ1-4; size: many; V: TRBV10-3; D: NA; DNA: TGTGCCATCAGTGGGGGTATTGAGGGTAATGAAAAACTGTTTTTT; CDR3: CAISGGIEGNEKLFF
J: TRBJ2-4; size: few; V: TRBV6-5; D: NA; DNA: TGTGCCAGCAGCCCTATAATAGCCAAAAACATTCAGTACTTC; CDR3: CASSPIIAKNIQYF
J: TRBJ1-4; size: many; V: TRBV7-2; D: TRBD1; DNA: TGTGCCAGCAGCTCCCAACCGGGACAGAAGAATGAAAAACTGTTTTTT; CDR3: CASSSQPGQKNEKLFF
J: TRBJ1-2; size: NA; V: TRBV13; D: NA; DNA: TGTGCCAGTAGCTTAATCCTGAGGGGATCGTCCCCAGGCTACACCTTC; CDR3: CASSLILRGSSPGYTF
J: TRBJ2-3; size: few; V: TRBV18; D: NA; DNA: TGTGCCAGCACCTCCTCGCCCCTCACAGATACGCAGTATTTT; CDR3: CASTSSPLTDTQYF
J: TRBJ2-5; size: NA; V: TRBV6-1; D: NA; DNA: TGTGCCAGCAGCCGCGGACAGCGGAGACACCAAGAGACCCAGTACTTC; CDR3: CASSRGQRRHQETQYF
J: TRBJ2-3; size: few; V: TRBV29-1; D: NA; DNA: TGCAGCGTTGTTGGGGACCGCACAGATACGCAGTATTTT; CDR3: CSVVGDRTDTQYF
J: TRBJ2-3; size: NA; V: TRBV24-1; D: NA; DNA: TGTGCCATAGGGACGGACACAGATACGCAGTATTTT; CDR3: CAIGTDTDTQYF
J: TRBJ2-5; size: NA; V: TRBV5-1; D: NA; DNA: TGCGCCAGCAGCTCAAACGGGGCGGGAACGGAGACCCAGTACTTC; CDR3: CASSSNGAGTETQYF
J: TRBJ2-3; size: few; V: TRBV7-9; D: TRBD1; DNA: TGTGCCAGCAGCTCCGGGACAGGGGTGGGAGATACGCAGTATTTT; CDR3: CASSSGTGVGDTQYF
J: TRBJ2-2; size: NA; V: TRBV28; D: TRBD2; DNA: TGTGCCAGCAGCGCTCCCGGACTAGCGGGAAGCGGGGAGCTGTTTTTT; CDR3: CASSAPGLAGSGELFF
J: TRBJ2-1; size: NA; V: TRBV12-3/TRBV12-4; D: NA; DNA: TGTGCCGGAAAACAAGGGGAGGAGCAGTTCTTC; CDR3: CAGKQGEEQFF
J: TRBJ2-5; size: few; V: TRBV7-2; D: NA; DNA: TGTGCCAGCTGTCTGCCAGGGGTTGTCATAGAGACCCAGTACTTC; CDR3: CASCLPGVVIETQYF
J: TRBJ2-7; size: few; V: TRBV20-1; D: NA; DNA: TGCAGTGCCGCGGGTAGCGGAGGGGGATCCTACGAGCAGTACTTC; CDR3: CSAAGSGGGSYEQYF
J: TRBJ2-1; size: once; V: TRBV2; D: NA; DNA: TGTGCCAGCAGAGGCCAGGGCGAGGGGGGATATGGGTACAATGAGCAGTTCTTC; CDR3: CASRGQGEGGYGYNEQFF
J: TRBJ1-1; size: NA; V: TRBV7-9; D: NA; DNA: TGTGCCAGCACCCCTGGGTCCACTGAAGCTTTCTTT; CDR3: CASTPGSTEAFF
J: TRBJ1-4; size: NA; V: TRBV7-2; D: NA; DNA: TGTGCCAGCAGCTCCCTGGGGGGCATAGCCGAAAAACTGTTTTTT; CDR3: CASSSLGGIAEKLFF
J: TRBJ2-1; size: few; V: TRBV5-5; D: TRBD2; DNA: TGTGCCAGCAGCATTGGACTAGCGGGAGGGGTTGAGCAGTTCTTC; CDR3: CASSIGLAGGVEQFF
J: TRBJ2-5; size: NA; V: TRBV12-5; D: NA; DNA: TGTGCTAGTGGTTTGCCCTCAGTGCAGACCCAGTACTTC; CDR3: CASGLPSVQTQYF
J: TRBJ2-3; size: many; V: TRBV12-3/TRBV12-4; D: NA; DNA: TGTGCCAGCAGCTTAGGGGGGGGGATAACAGATACGCAGTATTTT; CDR3: CASSLGGGITDTQYF
J: TRBJ2-3; size: few; V: TRBV12-5; D: NA; DNA: TGTGCTAGTGCCCCCGAACTCGGGCACCCGACCTCCACAGATACGCAGTATTTT; CDR3: CASAPELGHPTSTDTQYF
J: TRBJ1-2; size: few; V: TRBV7-2; D: NA; DNA: TGTGCCAGCAGCTTAGTCATAGATAGTCTCTATGGCTACACCTTC; CDR3: CASSLVIDSLYGYTF
J: TRBJ2-5; size: NA; V: TRBV12-3/TRBV12-4; D: TRBD1; DNA: TGTGCCAGTGGGACAGGGAGGGATGGTAACCAGTACTTC; CDR3: CASGTGRDGNQYF
J: TRBJ2-2; size: few; V: TRBV10-2; D: NA; DNA: TGCGCCAGCAGTGAGCCGTGGTCCGGGGAGCTGTTTTTT; CDR3: CASSEPWSGELFF
J: TRBJ2-1; size: few; V: TRBV5-1; D: NA; DNA: TGCGCCAGCAGCTCTTATAGTGGCGATGAGCAGTTCTTC; CDR3: CASSSYSGDEQFF
J: TRBJ2-2; size: NA; V: TRBV10-3; D: TRBD2; DNA: TGTGCCATCAGTGAGATGGGGGAGGGGCTGTTTTTT; CDR3: CAISEMGEGLFF